Below are 7 T cell receptor beta chains sequenced from a single sample in a study of molecular identifiers for immune sequencing clone quantification. TCRdb recomputed calls from the PCR reads with MiXCR, one row per CDR3 protein. Among about half a million distinct CDR3 sequences, about a fifth were seen once, and the ten largest hold 0.7% to 0.95%. What was sequenced was naive CD8+ T cells from blood, with Jurkat cell RNA spiked in. Subset reported: FACS-sorted CD8+CD4-CCR7+CD45RA+ naive T cells. Source of these receptors: a human donor in good health. Some libraries in this study had Jurkat cell RNA spiked in.

A word on this clonotype: A much larger clone lies a single base off, so this may be a read error. The rearrangement joins TRBV20-1 to TRBJ2-7; D is unclear. The germline V and J ends were trimmed by 1 base and 0 bases, with 16 bases remaining between them. The CDR3 is made up of 16 amino acids. The germline V gene encodes CDR1 DFQATT and CDR2 SNEGSKA (reference sequence). The CDR3 nucleotides are TGCAGTGCTAGAGGTGCGGACGGAGAAAGCTCCTACGAGCAGTACTTC. It yields the protein CSARGADGESSYEQYF.

In its sample, this clonotype was seen a few times. The gene calls are TRBV27 and TRBJ2-7; a weak D match, TRBD1 (6 bases). Between the trimmed V and J ends, which lost 6 bases and 3 bases, there was a span of 15 bases. Germline V gene sequence: CDR1 MNHEY, CDR2 SMNVEV (reference sequence). This CDR3 is 14 amino acids long. CDR3 DNA sequence: TGTGCCAGCAGATTTGCGCAGGACAGCTACGAGCAGTACTTC. Its translation is CASRFAQDSYEQYF.

Many counts were recorded for this clonotype. The V and J genes are TRBV2 and TRBJ2-1; 8 nucleotides line up with TRBD2. The CDR3 is made up of 17 amino acids. V was pared by 7 bases and J by 2 bases, with 13 bases of the junction left unmatched. Germline CDR1 is SNHLY and CDR2 is FYNNEI. The CDR3 sequence: CASNGIYSGTAYNEQFF. The CDR3 coding sequence is TGTGCCAGCAATGGGATTTATAGCGGGACTGCCTACAATGAGCAGTTCTTC.

This clonotype showed up many times. One end of the junction is discordant with germline, which a read error may explain. The rearrangement uses TRBV3-1 and TRBJ2-7; possible D gene TRBD2, 5 bases. Germline values: CDR1 LGHDT, CDR2 YNNKEL (reference sequence). This CDR3 is built from 12 residues. In nucleotides, the CDR3 is TGCGCCAGCAGCCCAAACGGGGTTGAGCAGTACTTC. Protein: CASSPNGVEQYF.

As for this clonotype: Being one base from a much bigger clone, this may be a read error. The rearrangement uses TRBV12-3 or TRBV12-4 and TRBJ1-5; D not certain. There are 12 residues in the CDR3. The CDR3 DNA reads as TGTGCCAGCAGGACGCTGGGTCAGCCCCCGCATTTT. Its protein product is CASRTLGQPPHF.

This clonotype was seen only a few times. Written as DNA, the CDR3 is TGTGCCAGCCGCCAAGGGGCGGGCTACGAGCAGTACTTC. Translated, it gives CASRQGAGYEQYF. This rearrangement joins TRBV12-3 or TRBV12-4 to TRBJ2-7, with D perhaps given as TRBD1 or TRBD2 (5 bases each). V was pared by 8 bases and J by 3 bases, with 14 bases between. The CDR3 contains 13 residues.

This clonotype has only a few counts. The chain employs TRBV5-6 and TRBJ2-5; 11 bases fit TRBD2. Trimming at V came to 2 bases and at J to 5 bases, leaving 17 bases not matched to a gene. Per germline, CDR1 SGHDT and CDR2 YYEEEE. The CDR3 runs 19 residues. The CDR3 sequence: CASSLLGQGGTSGWETQYF. The CDR3 bases are TGTGCCAGCAGCTTACTCGGACAGGGAGGGACTAGCGGTTGGGAGACCCAGTACTTC.